One and the same sample provided the 26 T cell receptor beta chains below, sequenced in a study of control samples from healthy donors and cancer patients. Libraries were prepared by immunoSEQ multiplex PCR; TCRdb keeps only in-frame clonotypes and omits some of them. The sample shows about 130,000 clones, nearly 90% of them seen only once. The sequencing sample was made of PBMCs. These receptors all stem from a man aged 50 to 60 with head and neck cancer.

V and J are TRBV7-9 and TRBJ2-5; no definite D call. The CDR3 has 15 residues. Trimming stripped 5 bases from V and 2 bases from J, with 15 bases between. Germline CDR1 is SEHNR and CDR2 is FQNEAQ (reference sequence). The CDR3 DNA follows: TGTGCCAGCAGCCCCGACACAGCCCGGCAAGAGACCCAGTACTTC. It translates to CASSPDTARQETQYF.

In nucleotides, the CDR3 is TGTGCCAGCAGCCAAAAGGGGGCCGGGGAGACCCAGTACTTC. Protein product: CASSQKGAGETQYF. This chain links TRBV3-1 (or the pseudogene TRBV3-2) with TRBJ2-5; 7 bases are a match to TRBD1. The germline CDR1 and CDR2 sequences are LGHDT and YNNKEL (reference sequence). There are 14 residues in the CDR3. The V and J ends lost 2 bases and 5 bases, in that order; junction bases with no gene match: 5.

This clone came up once. The V gene is TRBV6-4, the J gene TRBJ1-2, with 9 bases fitting TRBD1. The CDR3 has 14 amino acids. The J segment lost 1 base and the V segment lost 4 bases, leaving 1 base of the junction unmatched. Looked up from germline, CDR1 is MRHNA and CDR2 is SNTAGT. The CDR3 here is CASSADRGNYGYTF. In DNA form, the CDR3 reads TGTGCCAGCAGTGCGGACAGGGGTAACTATGGCTACACCTTC.

V gene TRBV19 combines with J gene TRBJ2-2; TRBD2 is a possible D gene (6 bases). Trimming left V 8 bases short and J 1 base short, with 11 bases between. Germline CDR1 reads LNHDA; CDR2 reads SQIVND (reference sequence). This CDR3 contains 14 residues. The CDR3 loop is CASWDFLNTGELFF. The DNA for the CDR3 is TGTGCCAGTTGGGACTTCCTGAACACCGGGGAGCTGTTTTTT.

The chain links TRBV23-1 to TRBJ2-3; D call uncertain. TRBV23-1 is an ORF for which the function is uncertain. This CDR3 spans 13 amino acids. Trimming shortened V by 7 bases and J by 0 bases, and 8 bases separated the two germline ends. CDR3 nucleotide sequence: TGCGCCAGCATCTACGGGAGCACAGATACGCAGTATTTT. This gives the protein CASIYGSTDTQYF.

The gene calls are TRBV2 and TRBJ1-1, with no clear D. There are 13 residues in the CDR3. Germline CDR1 and CDR2: SNHLY and FYNNEI. V lost 7 bases and J lost 8, with 17 bases in between. The CDR3 bases are TGTGCCAGCATCTCCGACGGTCGTCCCGAAGCTTTCTTT. This encodes CASISDGRPEAFF.

This chain uses TRBV18 with TRBJ1-2; D call uncertain. V was clipped by 2 bases and J by 4 bases, with 8 bases between them. The CDR3 is made up of 13 amino acids. Germline V gene lookup returns CDR1 KGHSH and CDR2 LQKENI. The CDR3 region is CASSPRVSYGYTF. CDR3 coding DNA: TGTGCCAGCTCACCAAGGGTATCCTATGGCTACACCTTC.

This chain connects TRBV27 to TRBJ2-7, with D perhaps TRBD1 (8 bases). The V gene's germline CDR1 is MNHEY and CDR2 SMNVEV (reference sequence). Trimming shortened V by 5 bases and J by 6 bases, and 20 bases separated the two germline ends. There are 15 residues in the CDR3. CDR3 in DNA: TGTGCCAGCAGTATCCTACAGGGGGGGGTTCGCGAGCAGTACTTC. Its protein product is CASSILQGGVREQYF.

The CDR3 here is CASSPNRDRVNSPLHF. In DNA form, the CDR3 reads TGTGCCAGCTCACCGAACCGGGACAGGGTTAATTCACCCCTCCACTTT. The rearrangement joins TRBV18 to TRBJ1-6, with TRBD1 matching 9 bases. Germline V CDR1 and CDR2: KGHSH, LQKENI. The CDR3 is 16 residues long. Trimming removed 3 bases from V and 6 bases from J; junction bases left unmatched: 6.

This sequence joins TRBV5-6 and TRBJ1-4; D possibly corresponds to TRBD1 (5 bases). This CDR3 is built from 16 residues. The V end lost 4 bases, the J end lost 4 bases, and 17 bases lay between the germline ends. Germline loops: CDR1 SGHDT, CDR2 YYEEEE. In nucleotides, the CDR3 is TGTGCCAGCAGCCGCGGGGGGAGAGGGTTTAATGAAAAACTGTTTTTT. Its translation: CASSRGGRGFNEKLFF.

The CDR3 protein is CASSGGATNTGELFF. In DNA, the CDR3 is TGTGCCAGCAGTGGGGGGGCCACGAACACCGGGGAGCTGTTTTTT. The rearrangement joins TRBV2 to TRBJ2-2; D could derive from TRBD1 or TRBD2 (6 bases each). The CDR3 loop spans 15 amino acids. Germline loops: CDR1 SNHLY, CDR2 FYNNEI. Trimming stripped 4 bases from V and 0 bases from J, with 9 bases between.

This clone turned up a few times. The chain joins TRBV24-1 to TRBJ2-1; D is perhaps TRBD1 or TRBD2 (5 bases each). The CDR3 runs 14 residues. Germline values: CDR1 KGHDR, CDR2 SFDVKD. Trimming shortened V by 5 bases and J by 12 bases, and 19 bases separated the two germline ends. CDR3 nucleotides: TGTGCCACCAGTGGGGACGGTCCGAACCCCCGGCAGTTCTTC. This encodes CATSGDGPNPRQFF.

This chain joins TRBV3-1 (or the pseudogene TRBV3-2) and TRBJ2-3, with a possible D match to TRBD1 (5 bases). In germline, CDR1 is LGHDT, CDR2 YNNKEL (reference sequence). The ends were cut back, 2 bases at V and 7 bases at J, with 10 bases in the middle. The CDR3 is made up of 13 amino acids. The CDR3 region is CASSQSHRYTQYF. In DNA, the CDR3 is TGTGCCAGCAGCCAATCCCACAGGTATACGCAGTATTTT.

This chain joins TRBV19 and TRBJ1-1; 12 nucleotides align to TRBD1. Looked up from germline, CDR1 is LNHDA and CDR2 is SQIVND (reference sequence). V gave up 5 bases and J gave up 0 bases; unmatched junction bases: 7. This CDR3 comprises 17 residues. This chain's CDR3 is CASSLGTGGRLNTEAFF. The CDR3 DNA is TGTGCCAGTAGTTTAGGGACAGGGGGCCGATTGAACACTGAAGCTTTCTTT.

The chain has TRBV7-2 and TRBJ1-1; 10 bases are shared with TRBD1. With 4 bases clipped from V and 5 bases from J, the junction kept 4 bases outside the gene matches. The germline gives CDR1 SGHTA, CDR2 FQGNSA. This CDR3 comprises 14 residues. The CDR3 reads CASSSRDRGTEAFF. The DNA of the CDR3 is TGTGCCAGCAGCTCCCGGGACAGGGGAACTGAAGCTTTCTTT. The variable domain in full, completed from reference TRBV7-2 and TRBJ1-1, reads GAGVSQSPSNKVTEKGKDVELRCDPISGHTALYWYRQSLGQGLEFLIYFQGNSAPDKSGLPSDRFSAERTGGSVSTLTIQRTQQEDSAVYLCASSSRDRGTEAFFGQGTRLTVV.

This chain links TRBV10-3 with TRBJ2-7; 10 bases are a match to TRBD1. Unmatched junction bases numbered 6, after V lost 10 bases and J lost 3 bases. The length of the CDR3 is 13 residues. CDR1 is ENHRY, CDR2 SYGVKD, per germline. The CDR3, as DNA: TGTGCCACCCTGGACAGGGGGGACTACGAGCAGTACTTC. Amino acid sequence: CATLDRGDYEQYF.

The chain carries TRBV19 and TRBJ1-4; no definite D call. Trimming removed 6 bases from V and 7 bases from J, with 12 bases in between. The germline CDR1 and CDR2 sequences are LNHDA and SQIVND (reference sequence). CDR3 length equals 13 residues. The CDR3 sequence: CASRGWPGEKLFF. DNA for the CDR3: TGTGCCAGTAGGGGGTGGCCAGGTGAAAAACTGTTTTTT.

About this clone itself: An end of the junction does not agree with germline; a read error may underlie this. The chain has TRBV11-2 and TRBJ1-5; 8 bases agree with TRBD1. CDR1 is SGHAT and CDR2 is FQNNGV in the germline V gene. This CDR3 contains 12 residues. CDR3 nucleotide sequence: TGTGCCAGCAGCTTACATGGCAGGGGACAGGTTTTT. Protein: CASSLHGRGQVF.

The chain is built from TRBV4-1 and TRBJ1-5, with D tentatively TRBD1 (5 bases). This CDR3 is built from 14 residues. Trimming took 3 bases from V and 4 from J, leaving 10 bases between them. The germline V gene encodes CDR1 MGHRA and CDR2 YSYEKL. The CDR3 DNA follows: TGCGCCAGCAGCCACATACAGGCTAATCAGCCCCAGCATTTT. It codes for CASSHIQANQPQHF.

J is TRBJ1-1 and V is TRBV28; D is perhaps TRBD1 (5 bases). The ends were cut back, 6 bases at V and 0 bases at J, with 11 bases in the middle. The CDR3 has 14 residues. Germline V gene sequence: CDR1 MDHEN, CDR2 SYDVKM. The CDR3 nucleotides read TGTGCCAGCAGAATCAGGGTCATGAACACTGAAGCTTTCTTT. This translates into CASRIRVMNTEAFF.

This chain uses TRBV7-3 with TRBJ2-7; maybe TRBD1 (8 bases). CDR3 size: 13 residues. Trimming pared 5 bases from V and 7 bases from J, leaving 15 bases between. Per germline, CDR1 SGHTA and CDR2 FQGTGA. In DNA, the CDR3 is TGTGCCAGCAGCCTGACAGGGGAGGGAGAGCAGTACTTC. Encoded protein: CASSLTGEGEQYF. Full variable domain (missing parts from reference TRBV7-3 and TRBJ2-7): GAGVSQTPSNKVTEKGKYVELRCDPISGHTALYWYRQSLGQGPEFLIYFQGTGAADDSGLPNDRFFAVRPEGSVSTLKIQRTERGDSAVYLCASSLTGEGEQYFGPGTRLTVT.

A word on this clone: The same CDR3 is also encoded by other DNA sequences in this sample. V gene TRBV5-1 combines with J gene TRBJ2-1; maybe TRBD1 (5 bases). Trimming pared 1 base from V and 4 bases from J, leaving 6 bases between. Per the germline V gene, CDR1 is SGHRS and CDR2 is YFSETQ. The CDR3 length is 13 residues. CDR3: CASSLTGYNEQFF. Written as DNA, the CDR3 is TGCGCCAGCAGCTTGACAGGTTACAATGAGCAGTTCTTC. Looking up the rest from reference TRBV5-1 and TRBJ2-1 gives the full variable domain: KAGVTQTPRYLIKTRGQQVTLSCSPISGHRSVSWYQQTPGQGLQFLFEYFSETQRNKGNFPGRFSGRQFSNSRSEMNVSTLELGDSALYLCASSLTGYNEQFFGPGTRLTVL.

The chain has TRBV27 and TRBJ1-3; 8 nucleotides line up with TRBD1. The V gene's germline CDR1 is MNHEY and CDR2 SMNVEV (reference sequence). Germline trimming cut 6 bases from V and 0 bases from J; bases unmatched to any gene: 7. CDR3 length: 16 residues. CDR3: CASRPGGPVSGNTIYF. The CDR3 DNA follows: TGTGCCAGCAGACCAGGGGGCCCGGTCTCTGGAAACACCATATATTTT.

This clone appeared a few times. The chain uses TRBV2 and TRBJ1-5; D unresolved. Germline CDR1 reads SNHLY; CDR2 reads FYNNEI. The V end was cut by 6 bases, the J end by 5 bases, with 23 bases between. The CDR3 extends over 17 amino acids. The CDR3 sequence: CASRGSNSRGTYQPQHF. DNA for the CDR3: TGTGCCAGCAGAGGAAGTAATAGTCGAGGCACCTATCAGCCCCAGCATTTT. The variable domain in full, with the rest retrieved from reference TRBV2 and TRBJ1-5, is EPEVTQTPSHQVTQMGQEVILRCVPISNHLYFYWYRQILGQKVEFLVSFYNNEISEKSEIFDDQFSVERPDGSNFTLKIRSTKLEDSAMYFCASRGSNSRGTYQPQHFGDGTRLSIL.

CDR3 protein: CATSGASGNTDTQYF. Here the CDR3 DNA reads TGTGCCACCAGTGGAGCTAGCGGGAACACAGATACGCAGTATTTT. The chain uses TRBV24-1 and TRBJ2-3; 9 bases fit TRBD2. In germline, CDR1 is KGHDR, CDR2 SFDVKD. V trimming: 5 bases; J trimming: 2 bases; junction bases outside the gene matches: 4. This CDR3 region has 15 residues.

The chain uses TRBV3-1 (or the pseudogene TRBV3-2) and TRBJ2-1, with D perhaps TRBD2 (6 bases). The CDR3 totals 18 residues. The V end was cut by 1 base, the J end by 0 bases, with 16 bases between. Germline V lookup: CDR1 LGHDT, CDR2 YNNKEL (reference sequence). Written as DNA, the CDR3 is TGTGCCAGCAGCCAAGGGGACTTCCCTTTCAGCTCCTACAATGAGCAGTTCTTC. Translation: CASSQGDFPFSSYNEQFF.